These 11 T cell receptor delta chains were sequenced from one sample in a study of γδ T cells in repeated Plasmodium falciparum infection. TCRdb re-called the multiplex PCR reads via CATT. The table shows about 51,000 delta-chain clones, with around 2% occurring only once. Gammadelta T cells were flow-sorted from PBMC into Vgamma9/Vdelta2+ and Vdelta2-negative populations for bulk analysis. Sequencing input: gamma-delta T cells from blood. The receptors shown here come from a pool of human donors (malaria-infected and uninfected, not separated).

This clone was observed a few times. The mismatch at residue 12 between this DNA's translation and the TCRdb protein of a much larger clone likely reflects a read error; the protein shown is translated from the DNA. CDR3 region: CACDGLGDTYTGKLIF. The CDR3 DNA follows: TGTGCCTGTGACGGTCTGGGGGATACTTACACCGGTAAACTCATCTTT. The chain uses TRDV2 and TRDJ1; 11 bases line up with TRDD3. TCRdb supplies no J gene; here it was assigned by aligning the nucleotide sequence to germline. The CDR3 runs to 16 residues. Germline V lookup: CDR1 GEAIGNYY, CDR2 EKD.

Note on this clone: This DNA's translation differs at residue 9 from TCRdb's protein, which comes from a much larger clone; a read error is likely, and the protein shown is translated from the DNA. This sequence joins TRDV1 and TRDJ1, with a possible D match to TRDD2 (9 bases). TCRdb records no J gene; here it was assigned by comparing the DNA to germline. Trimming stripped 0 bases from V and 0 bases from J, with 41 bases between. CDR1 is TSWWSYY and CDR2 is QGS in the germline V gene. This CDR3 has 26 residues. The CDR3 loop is CALGELALPPSYIEGYAKQYTDKLIF. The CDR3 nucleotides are TGTGCTCTTGGGGAACTGGCCCTTCCCCCTTCCTACATCGAGGGATACGCCAAACAGTACACCGATAAACTCATCTTT.

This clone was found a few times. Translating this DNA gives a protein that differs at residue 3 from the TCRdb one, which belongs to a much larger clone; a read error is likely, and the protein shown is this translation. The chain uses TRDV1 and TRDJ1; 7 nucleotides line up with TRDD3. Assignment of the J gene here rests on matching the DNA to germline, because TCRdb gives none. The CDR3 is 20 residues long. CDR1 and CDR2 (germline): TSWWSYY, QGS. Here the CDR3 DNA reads TGTGCTCCTGGGGAAATTTTATGGGGTCTAGGAGGGGATATTGCCGATAAACTCATCTTT. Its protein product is CAPGEILWGLGGDIADKLIF.

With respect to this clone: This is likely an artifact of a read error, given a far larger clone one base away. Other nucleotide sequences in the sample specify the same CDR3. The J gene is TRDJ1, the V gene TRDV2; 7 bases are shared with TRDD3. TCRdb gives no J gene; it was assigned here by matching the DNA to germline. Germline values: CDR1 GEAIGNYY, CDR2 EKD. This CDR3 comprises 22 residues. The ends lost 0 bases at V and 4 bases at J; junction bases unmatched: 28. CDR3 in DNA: TGTGCCTGTGACACCGTCTTAACTGGAGGATACGCTAAGAAAAAGCATAGCGATAAACTCATCTTT. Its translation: CACDTVLTGGYAKKKHSDKLIF.

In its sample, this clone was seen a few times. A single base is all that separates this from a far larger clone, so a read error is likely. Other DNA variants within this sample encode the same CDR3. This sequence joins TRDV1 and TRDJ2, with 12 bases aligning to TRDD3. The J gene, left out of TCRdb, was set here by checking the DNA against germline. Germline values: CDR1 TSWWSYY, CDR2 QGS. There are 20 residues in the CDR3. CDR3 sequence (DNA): TGTGCTCTCGGGGAACTACCGTTCCCGTACTGGGGGATACTTGAGGCACAACTCTTCTTT. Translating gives CALGELPFPYWGILEAQLFF.

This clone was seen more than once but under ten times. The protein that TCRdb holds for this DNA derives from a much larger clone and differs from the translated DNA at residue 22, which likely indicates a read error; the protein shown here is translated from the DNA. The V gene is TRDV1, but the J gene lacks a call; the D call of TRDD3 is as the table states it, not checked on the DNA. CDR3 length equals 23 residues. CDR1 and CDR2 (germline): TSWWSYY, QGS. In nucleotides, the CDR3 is TGTGCTCTTGGGTCTCCGTATAGTTCAGCCTTCCATAGGGGGATACGCTACACCGATAAACTCACCTTT. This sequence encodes CALGSPYSSAFHRGIRYTDKLTF.

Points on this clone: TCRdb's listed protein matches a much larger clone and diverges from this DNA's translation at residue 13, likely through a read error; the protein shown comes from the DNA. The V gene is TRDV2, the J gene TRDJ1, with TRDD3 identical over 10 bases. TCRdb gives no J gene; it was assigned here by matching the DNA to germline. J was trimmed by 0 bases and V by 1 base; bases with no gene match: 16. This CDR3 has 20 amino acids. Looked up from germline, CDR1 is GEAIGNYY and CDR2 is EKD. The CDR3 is CACDTHPRMLGDSYTDKLIF. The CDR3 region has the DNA TGTGCCTGTGACACGCATCCCCGAATGCTGGGGGATAGTTACACCGATAAACTCATCTTT.

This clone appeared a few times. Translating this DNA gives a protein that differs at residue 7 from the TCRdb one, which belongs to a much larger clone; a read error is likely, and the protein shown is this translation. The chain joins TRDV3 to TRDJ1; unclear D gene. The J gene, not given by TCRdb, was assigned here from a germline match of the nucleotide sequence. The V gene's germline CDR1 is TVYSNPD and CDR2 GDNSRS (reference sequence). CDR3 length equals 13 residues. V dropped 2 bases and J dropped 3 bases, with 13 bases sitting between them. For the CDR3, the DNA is TGTGCCTTTTCCCCCGGCCAGGCCGATAAACTCATCTTT. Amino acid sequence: CAFSPGQADKLIF.

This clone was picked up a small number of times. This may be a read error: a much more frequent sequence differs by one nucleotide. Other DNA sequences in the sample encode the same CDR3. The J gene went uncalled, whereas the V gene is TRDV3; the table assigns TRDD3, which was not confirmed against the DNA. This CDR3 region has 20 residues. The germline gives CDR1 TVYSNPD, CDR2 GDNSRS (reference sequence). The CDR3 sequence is CAFMIPSYWGIPLNTDKLIF. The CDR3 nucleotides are TGTGCCTTTATGATTCCCTCATACTGGGGGATACCCTTGAACACCGATAAACTCATCTTC.

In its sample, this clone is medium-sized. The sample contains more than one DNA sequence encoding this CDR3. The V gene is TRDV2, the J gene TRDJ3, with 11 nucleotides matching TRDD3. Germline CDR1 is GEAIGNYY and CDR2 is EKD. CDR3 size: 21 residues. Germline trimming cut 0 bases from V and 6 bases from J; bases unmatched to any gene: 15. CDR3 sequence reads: CACDTFLPYWGIEEDTRQMFF. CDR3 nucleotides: TGTGCCTGTGACACCTTTCTTCCATACTGGGGGATAGAAGAGGACACCCGACAGATGTTTTTC.

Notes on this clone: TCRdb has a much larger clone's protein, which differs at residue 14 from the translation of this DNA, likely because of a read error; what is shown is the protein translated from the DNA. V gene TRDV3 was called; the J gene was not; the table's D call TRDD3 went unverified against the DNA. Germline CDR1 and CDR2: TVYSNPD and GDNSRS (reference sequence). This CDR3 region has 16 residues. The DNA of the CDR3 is TGTGCCTCCGGGCGGCAAACGTTCAGGAGGGATAGCAGACCCATCTTT. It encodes CASGRQTFRRDSRPIF.